Shown below are 16 T cell receptor beta chains from a single sample sequenced in a study of blood T cells in healthy people across ages. PCR was performed a second time for about 6 to 12 cycles using a sample-barcoded 5' primer and a J-beta primer mix. TCRdb re-called the 5' RACE reads through MiXCR, storing one row per CDR3 protein. The sample yields over 600,000 distinct CDR3 sequences, about 43% seen once. The source material was blood. These receptor sequences come from a man older than 75 in good health.

This clonotype appeared a single time. The V gene is TRBV27, the J gene TRBJ2-7; a possible D gene is TRBD1 (8 bases). The germline gives CDR1 MNHEY, CDR2 SMNVEV (reference sequence). The CDR3 length is 16 residues. V lost 5 bases to trimming and J lost 7 bases, with 24 bases between them. CDR3 DNA: TGTGCCAGCAGTCCCGGACAGGGAGCGGGGCAAAGTGAGCAGTACTTC. The encoded protein is CASSPGQGAGQSEQYF.

This clonotype was seen a single time. V and J are TRBV28 and TRBJ2-1; the D gene is possibly TRBD2 (6 bases). The J call may be wrong; the DNA end is better matched by TRBJ2-7. CDR1 is MDHEN, CDR2 SYDVKM, per germline. The CDR3 runs 14 residues. Here the CDR3 DNA reads TGTGCCAGCAGTCCACCGGGACTTTACAATGAGCAGTACTTC. It translates to CASSPPGLYNEQYF.

This clonotype was recorded a few times. This sequence joins TRBV6-2 or TRBV6-3 and TRBJ2-5, with D possibly called TRBD1 or TRBD2 (5 bases each). Trimming took off 2 bases at V and 2 bases at J, with 12 bases between the two ends. This CDR3 contains 15 residues. From germline, CDR1 is MNHEY and CDR2 SVGEGT. CDR3 DNA sequence: TGTGCCAGCAGTTACCCGGGACCGCTACAAGAGACCCAGTACTTC. Translation gives CASSYPGPLQETQYF.

V is TRBV5-5 and J is TRBJ2-6; 7 nucleotides line up with TRBD1. J gave up 0 bases and V 5 bases, and 14 bases lay outside the gene matches. Germline values: CDR1 SGHKS, CDR2 YYEKEE (reference sequence). The CDR3 length is 19 residues. The CDR3 loop reads CASSFPLGTANSGANVLTF. The CDR3 coding sequence is TGTGCCAGCAGTTTTCCGTTGGGGACAGCGAACTCTGGGGCCAACGTCCTGACTTTC.

On this clonotype itself: A read error may explain this, as a much larger clone is one base away. The rearrangement uses TRBV7-2 and TRBJ2-5; weak D call: TRBD2 (5 bases). The last part of the DNA fits TRBJ2-7 better; the J call may be wrong. The CDR3 runs 14 residues. CDR1 and CDR2 from the germline V gene are SGHTA and FQGNSA. The CDR3 nucleotides read TGTGCCAGCAGCGGCACAGAGGTGGGAGACGAGCAGTACTTC. Encoded protein: CASSGTEVGDEQYF.

The chain couples TRBV11-2 to TRBJ2-5, with D unclear. This CDR3 contains 11 residues. V was shortened by 5 bases and J by 11 bases, with 12 bases between the two germline ends. Germline CDR1 is SGHAT and CDR2 is FQNNGV. In nucleotides, the CDR3 is TGTGCCAGCAGCAAAACGAGAGAGCAGTACTTC. Translation gives CASSKTREQYF.

This chain joins TRBV7-8 and TRBJ2-3; D is possibly TRBD2 (6 bases). Trimming cost V 1 base and J 1 base, with 9 bases left between them. The germline gives CDR1 SGHVS, CDR2 FQNEAQ. This CDR3 has 15 residues. CDR3 amino acids: CASSLVAGRTDTQYF. In DNA, the CDR3 is TGTGCCAGCAGCTTAGTCGCGGGACGCACAGATACGCAGTATTTT.

The table lists this clonotype with a few counts. Compared with germline, one end of the junction differs, possibly owing to a read error. The rearrangement uses TRBV6-2 or TRBV6-3 and TRBJ2-5; D gene uncertain. CDR3 size: 14 residues. CDR1 is MNHEY, CDR2 SVGEGT, per germline. The CDR3 region has the DNA TGTGCCACCAGTGGGTCCCGAACTCAAGAGACCCAGTACTTC. Translation gives CATSGSRTQETQYF.

The chain links TRBV7-2 to TRBJ2-5; no clear D. The ends were cut back, 5 bases at V and 1 base at J, with 11 bases in the middle. Germline loops: CDR1 SGHTA, CDR2 FQGNSA. CDR3 length: 14 amino acids. CDR3 in amino acids: CASSPSLAQETQYF. The CDR3, as DNA: TGTGCCAGCAGCCCCTCCCTGGCCCAAGAGACCCAGTACTTC.

About this clonotype itself: This could be a read error, since a much larger clone is one nucleotide away. The chain joins TRBV29-1 to TRBJ2-1; D is possibly TRBD1 (7 bases). Germline V CDR1 and CDR2: SQVTM, ANQGSEA. The CDR3 extends over 12 amino acids. CDR3 region: CGGDSSYNEQFF. As DNA, the CDR3 is TGCGGCGGGGACAGCTCCTACAATGAGCAGTTCTTC.

This clonotype showed up just a few times. V and J are TRBV18 and TRBJ2-7; D remains ambiguous. The CDR3 is 14 residues long. V gave up 3 bases and J gave up 3 bases, with 12 bases separating them. Germline-derived CDR1 and CDR2 are KGHSH and LQKENI. The DNA for the CDR3 is TGTGCCAGCTCACCCACTTATAACAGCTACGAGCAGTACTTC. This codes for CASSPTYNSYEQYF.

The chain employs TRBV7-9 and TRBJ2-2, with 8 bases that match TRBD1. The CDR3 has 14 amino acids. The trim removed 5 bases at V and 7 bases at J, leaving 6 bases unmatched. Germline CDR1 and CDR2: SEHNR and FQNEAQ (reference sequence). CDR3 region: CASSPTGVDGELFF. The CDR3 bases are TGTGCCAGCAGCCCGACAGGGGTTGACGGGGAGCTGTTTTTT.

The J gene is TRBJ2-7, the V gene TRBV5-1; perhaps TRBD1 as D (5 bases). The CDR3 is 14 residues long. V lost 1 base to trimming and J lost 6 bases, with 14 bases between them. Germline CDR1 and CDR2: SGHRS and YFSETQ. The CDR3 region has the DNA TGCGCCAGCAGCTTGAGGGGCGACGTAGGCGAGCAGTACTTC. The encoded protein is CASSLRGDVGEQYF.

For this clonotype: With a much larger clone just one base away, this may be a read error. CDR3 in amino acids: CASSGASGAHNEQFF. CDR3 nucleotides: TGTGCCAGCAGCGGTGCGAGCGGGGCTCACAATGAGCAGTTCTTC. This chain links TRBV9 with TRBJ2-1; 7 nucleotides agree with TRBD2. The V gene's germline CDR1 is SGDLS and CDR2 YYNGEE. The V and J ends lost 3 bases and 5 bases, in that order; junction bases with no gene match: 8. The CDR3 spans 15 residues.

Details on this clonotype: At one of its ends the junction is not consistent with the germline gene, which may arise from a read error. The chain links TRBV27 to TRBJ2-6; D is unresolved. Germline V gene sequence: CDR1 MNHEY, CDR2 SMNVEV (reference sequence). The length of the CDR3 is 12 residues. As DNA, the CDR3 is TGTGCCAGCAGAGAACCGGCCAACATCCTGACTTTC. Amino acids: CASREPANILTF.

Many counts were recorded for this clonotype. The CDR3 region has the DNA TGTGCCAGCAGCCAAGAAGTGGAAGCGGGAGGAGGGGCAGATACGCAGTATTTT. Its protein is CASSQEVEAGGGADTQYF. This sequence joins TRBV4-2 and TRBJ2-3; 9 bases match TRBD2. Germline CDR1 LGHNA, CDR2 YNFKEQ. CDR3 length equals 18 residues. V shed 0 bases and J 4 bases; nucleotides not matched to a gene: 11.